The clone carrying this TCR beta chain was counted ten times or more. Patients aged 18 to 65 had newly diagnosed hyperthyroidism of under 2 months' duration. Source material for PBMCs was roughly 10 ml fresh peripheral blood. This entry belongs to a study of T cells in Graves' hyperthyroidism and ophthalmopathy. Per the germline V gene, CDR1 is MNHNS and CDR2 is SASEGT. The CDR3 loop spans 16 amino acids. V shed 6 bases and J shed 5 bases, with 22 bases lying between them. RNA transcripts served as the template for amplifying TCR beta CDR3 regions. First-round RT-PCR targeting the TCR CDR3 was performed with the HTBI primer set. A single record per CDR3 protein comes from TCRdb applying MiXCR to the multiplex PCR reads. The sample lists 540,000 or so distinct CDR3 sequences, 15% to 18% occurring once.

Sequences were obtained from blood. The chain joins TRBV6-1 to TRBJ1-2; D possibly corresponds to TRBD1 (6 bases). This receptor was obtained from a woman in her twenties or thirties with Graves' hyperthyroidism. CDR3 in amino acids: CASSDWGQGRPYGYTF. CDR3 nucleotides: TGTGCCAGCAGCGACTGGGGGCAGGGACGCCCATATGGCTACACCTTC.